The 16 T cell receptor beta chains below were found in one sample sequenced in a study of blood T cells in healthy people across ages. Next came a second PCR, run for about 7 to 12 cycles, which used a sample-barcoded 5' primer along with a J-beta primer mix. Via MiXCR, TCRdb re-called the 5' RACE reads, giving one row per CDR3 protein. The data show 1,800,000 or so distinct CDR3 sequences, about two fifths seen once. The source material was blood. These receptors all stem from a human donor in good health.

The chain couples TRBV12-3 or TRBV12-4 to TRBJ2-2, with D possibly being TRBD2 (5 bases). The CDR3 has 13 residues. V dropped 7 bases and J dropped 6 bases, with 12 bases sitting between them. The CDR3 DNA follows: TGTGCCAGCACCCCCTCCGGGGCCGGGGAGCTGTTTTTT. It encodes CASTPSGAGELFF.

This chain joins TRBV4-3 and TRBJ1-4; D uncertain. V lost 2 bases to trimming and J lost 4 bases, with 11 bases between them. Germline CDR1 reads LGHNA; CDR2 reads YSLEER. This CDR3 is built from 15 residues. The CDR3 is CASSQSSGGNEKLFF. CDR3 in DNA: TGCGCCAGCAGCCAATCATCAGGTGGTAATGAAAAACTGTTTTTT.

The chain recombines TRBV6-4 with TRBJ2-1; 9 bases agree with TRBD1. Germline CDR1 MRHNA, CDR2 SNTAGT. This CDR3 has 15 amino acids. V shed 6 bases and J 6 bases; nucleotides not matched to a gene: 9. Written as DNA, the CDR3 is TGTGCCAGCAGACGGGACAGGGCTGTAATCAATGAGCAGTTCTTC. As protein: CASRRDRAVINEQFF.

This rearrangement joins TRBV4-3 to TRBJ2-2, with D maybe TRBD1 (5 bases). Trimming took 1 base from V and 2 from J, leaving 20 bases between them. CDR3 length: 19 residues. Germline loops: CDR1 LGHNA, CDR2 YSLEER. CDR3 nucleotide sequence: TGCGCCAGCAGCCAAGCATTAGCAGGGTTACTACTAAACACCGGGGAGCTGTTTTTT. The encoded protein is CASSQALAGLLLNTGELFF.

This clonotype was observed once. The chain joins TRBV2 to TRBJ2-4; no definite D call. The end of the DNA fits TRBJ2-7 better, so the J call may be wrong. Germline V gives CDR1 SNHLY, CDR2 FYNNEI. The CDR3 covers 12 residues. DNA of the CDR3: TGTGCCAGCTGCGCCCAAACCTACGAGCAGTACTTC. It specifies CASCAQTYEQYF.

The chain carries TRBV15 and TRBJ2-1; TRBD2 matches 10 bases. The CDR3 totals 17 residues. Germline values: CDR1 LNHNV, CDR2 YYDKDF (reference sequence). V lost 3 bases and J lost 1; bases outside the gene matches: 6. This CDR3 is CATSSRLAGLSYNEQFF. CDR3 nucleotides: TGTGCCACCAGCAGTAGACTAGCGGGTCTTTCCTACAATGAGCAGTTCTTC.

Comments on this clonotype: One end of the junction varies from germline; a read error may be responsible. This rearrangement joins TRBV6-6 to TRBJ1-5; TRBD1 agrees at 9 bases. The CDR3 is 14 residues long. The V gene's germline CDR1 is MNHNY and CDR2 SVGAGI (reference sequence). The CDR3 spells CASSYRDRDQPRHF. The CDR3 DNA follows: TGTGCCAGCAGTTACAGGGACAGGGATCAGCCCCGGCATTTT.

The V and J genes are TRBV28 and TRBJ1-5; 9 bases line up with TRBD1. The germline V gene has CDR1 MDHEN and CDR2 SYDVKM. This CDR3 is 14 amino acids long. V shed 2 bases, J shed 8 bases, and the junction held 4 bases outside the gene matches. The chain's CDR3 is CASSLPGQGKPQHF. The CDR3 nucleotides read TGTGCCAGCAGTTTACCGGGACAGGGTAAGCCCCAGCATTTT.

This clonotype was observed a handful of times. The chain recombines TRBV20-1 with TRBJ2-7; 7 bases match TRBD1. The CDR3 loop spans 13 amino acids. Germline loops: CDR1 DFQATT, CDR2 SNEGSKA (reference sequence). V lost 2 bases to trimming and J lost 6 bases; unmatched junction nucleotides: 7. CDR3 region: CSARKTGLFEQYF. The CDR3 nucleotides are TGCAGTGCTAGAAAGACAGGGTTGTTCGAGCAGTACTTC.

This clonotype came up once. The chain joins TRBV29-1 to TRBJ1-2, with TRBD1 matching over 7 bases. Losses at the gene ends were 6 bases for V and 7 bases for J; bases not matched to a gene: 8. Germline V CDR1 and CDR2: SQVTM, ANQGSEA. CDR3 length equals 12 residues. Here the CDR3 DNA reads TGCAGCGTACGACAGGGCCTCTGTGGCTACACCTTC. This gives the protein CSVRQGLCGYTF.

The rearrangement uses TRBV12-3 or TRBV12-4 and TRBJ2-1; TRBD2 aligns across 10 bases. The trim removed 3 bases at V and 8 bases at J, leaving 19 bases unmatched. There are 19 residues in the CDR3. The DNA for the CDR3 is TGTGCCAGCAGTTTCCGTTCGGTTAGCGGGGGGCCCCGGTGGGATGAGCAGTTCTTC. Translating gives CASSFRSVSGGPRWDEQFF.

This clonotype was observed a handful of times. This rearrangement joins TRBV12-3 or TRBV12-4 to TRBJ1-3; perhaps TRBD1 as D (6 bases). The CDR3 has 20 residues. V was cut by 6 bases and J by 0 bases, with 27 bases left in between. CDR3 protein: CASSDPSPGTSILSGNTIYF. For the CDR3, the DNA is TGTGCCAGCAGCGATCCATCCCCCGGGACAAGCATACTCTCTGGAAACACCATATATTTT.

This clonotype was observed a handful of times. The rearrangement uses TRBV20-1 and TRBJ1-2; no firm D call. This CDR3 has 10 residues. Germline V CDR1 and CDR2: DFQATT, SNEGSKA (reference sequence). V was trimmed by 2 bases and J by 7 bases, leaving 5 bases between them. The CDR3, as DNA: TGCAGTGCTAGACAGGCTGGCTACACCTTC. Its protein product is CSARQAGYTF.

This clonotype was found a few times. The J gene is TRBJ2-3, the V gene TRBV9; TRBD1 is a possible D gene (6 bases). V shed 0 bases and J shed 2 bases, with 16 bases lying between them. Germline CDR1 SGDLS, CDR2 YYNGEE. The CDR3 spans 17 residues. CDR3: CASSVEDREVSTDTQYF. DNA of the CDR3: TGTGCCAGCAGCGTAGAGGACAGAGAAGTATCCACAGATACGCAGTATTTT.

This CDR3 reads CSTIAWGGRETQYF. The DNA for the CDR3 is TGCAGCACTATCGCGTGGGGGGGGCGAGAGACCCAGTACTTC. The chain is built from TRBV29-1 and TRBJ2-5; D is perhaps TRBD2 (7 bases). Trimming pared 8 bases from V and 4 bases from J, leaving 20 bases between. The germline V gene has CDR1 SQVTM and CDR2 ANQGSEA. The CDR3 length is 14 residues.

The chain combines TRBV20-1 with TRBJ2-3; 13 nucleotides agree with TRBD2. From germline, CDR1 is DFQATT and CDR2 SNEGSKA (reference sequence). V lost 6 bases to trimming and J lost 2 bases; unmatched junction nucleotides: 8. The CDR3 covers 16 residues. The chain's CDR3 is CSASRTSGGYTDTQYF. The CDR3 nucleotides read TGCAGTGCGTCAAGGACTAGCGGGGGATACACAGATACGCAGTATTTT.